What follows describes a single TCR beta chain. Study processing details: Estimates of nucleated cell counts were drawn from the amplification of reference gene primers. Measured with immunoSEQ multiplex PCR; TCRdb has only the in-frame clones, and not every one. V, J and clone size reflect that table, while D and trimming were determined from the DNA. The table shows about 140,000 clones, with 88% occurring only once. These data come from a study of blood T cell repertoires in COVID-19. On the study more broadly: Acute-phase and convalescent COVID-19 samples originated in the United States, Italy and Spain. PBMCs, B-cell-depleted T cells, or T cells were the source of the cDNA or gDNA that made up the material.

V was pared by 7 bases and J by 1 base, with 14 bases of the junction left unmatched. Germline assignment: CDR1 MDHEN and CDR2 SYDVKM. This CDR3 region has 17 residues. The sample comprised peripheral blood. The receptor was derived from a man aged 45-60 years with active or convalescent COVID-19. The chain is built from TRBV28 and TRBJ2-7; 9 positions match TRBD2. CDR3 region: CASISAVAGASSYEQYF. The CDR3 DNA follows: TGTGCCAGCATCTCTGCGGTAGCGGGAGCTTCATCCTACGAGCAGTACTTC.